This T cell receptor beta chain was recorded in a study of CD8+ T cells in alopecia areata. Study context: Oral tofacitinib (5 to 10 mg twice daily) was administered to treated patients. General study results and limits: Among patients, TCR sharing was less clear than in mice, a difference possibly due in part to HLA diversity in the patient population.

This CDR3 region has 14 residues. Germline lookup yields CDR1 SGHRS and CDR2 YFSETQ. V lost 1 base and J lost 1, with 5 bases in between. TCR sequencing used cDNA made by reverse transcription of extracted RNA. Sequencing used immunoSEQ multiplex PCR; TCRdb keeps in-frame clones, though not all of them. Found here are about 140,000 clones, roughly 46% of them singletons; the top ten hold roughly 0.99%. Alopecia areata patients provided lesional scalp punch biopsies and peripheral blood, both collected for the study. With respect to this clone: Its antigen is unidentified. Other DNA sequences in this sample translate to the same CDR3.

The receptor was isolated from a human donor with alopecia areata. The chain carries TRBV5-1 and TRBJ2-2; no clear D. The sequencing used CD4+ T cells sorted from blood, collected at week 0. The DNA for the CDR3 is TGCGCCAGCAGCTTGACAGTGAACACCGGGGAGCTGTTTTTT. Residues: CASSLTVNTGELFF.